Described below is a single T cell receptor beta chain sequence and its context. Its matching antigen is unknown. The data originate from a study of cytomegalovirus exposure and HLA in healthy donors. The PCR was carried out with 60 Vbeta primers and 13 Jbeta primers. Per the study methods: Some 11 million of the about 80 million unique TCR beta chains counted in a later analysis were shared. Sequencing was performed with immunoSEQ multiplex PCR; in TCRdb, only in-frame clones are kept and a portion is missing. V, J and clone size reflect that table, while D and trimming were determined from the DNA. The sample carries hundreds of thousands of clones, over 75% recorded once. The CDR3 contains 15 residues. V trimming: 2 bases; J trimming: 5 bases; junction bases outside the gene matches: 8. The germline V gene encodes CDR1 SGHNT and CDR2 YYREEE (reference sequence). Study-level results: With high specificity and sensitivity, the classifier reportedly diagnosed cytomegalovirus status. Association of a missense DCLRE1C variant with TCR beta V- and J-gene trimming was reported in a later analysis.

The chain uses TRBV5-4 and TRBJ2-3; 7 bases map to TRBD1. Material for sequencing was PBMCs. The receptor's source is a male donor in good health and CMV-seronegative. The CDR3 DNA reads as TGTGCCAGCAGCTTTTGGACAGGTCGGGAAGATACGCAGTATTTT. Translated, it gives CASSFWTGREDTQYF.